This T cell receptor (beta chain) was captured in a study of identical twins. Each CDR3 protein is one row after TCRdb ran MiXCR on the 5' RACE reads. The sample consists of 430,000 or so distinct CDR3 sequences, 24% of them appearing once. Whole-study findings and limits: Insertions were fewer in abundant cord blood beta clonotypes, whereas memory repertoires showed none of this pattern. Those out-of-frame alpha sequences shared by twins showed an excess of low generation probability.

This clonotype was seen more than once but under ten times. Antigen specificity is unknown. Germline CDR1 is SGHTA and CDR2 is FQGNSA. V lost 5 bases, J lost 2 bases, and 13 bases lay in between. The CDR3 spans 14 residues. This sample also appeared in a second study, on T cells expressing NK-cell markers. That paper adds: Dominance of the CD3+CD56-NKG2C+ fraction by these clonotypes also held in a handful of donors.

The sequence derives from a woman aged 18-29 years in good health. The rearrangement links TRBV7-2 to TRBJ2-7; TRBD1 is a possible D gene (6 bases). The sample comprised CD4+ T cells sorted from blood. Here the CDR3 reads CASSNPGQAYEQYF. For the CDR3, the DNA is TGTGCCAGCAGCAACCCGGGACAAGCCTACGAGCAGTACTTC.